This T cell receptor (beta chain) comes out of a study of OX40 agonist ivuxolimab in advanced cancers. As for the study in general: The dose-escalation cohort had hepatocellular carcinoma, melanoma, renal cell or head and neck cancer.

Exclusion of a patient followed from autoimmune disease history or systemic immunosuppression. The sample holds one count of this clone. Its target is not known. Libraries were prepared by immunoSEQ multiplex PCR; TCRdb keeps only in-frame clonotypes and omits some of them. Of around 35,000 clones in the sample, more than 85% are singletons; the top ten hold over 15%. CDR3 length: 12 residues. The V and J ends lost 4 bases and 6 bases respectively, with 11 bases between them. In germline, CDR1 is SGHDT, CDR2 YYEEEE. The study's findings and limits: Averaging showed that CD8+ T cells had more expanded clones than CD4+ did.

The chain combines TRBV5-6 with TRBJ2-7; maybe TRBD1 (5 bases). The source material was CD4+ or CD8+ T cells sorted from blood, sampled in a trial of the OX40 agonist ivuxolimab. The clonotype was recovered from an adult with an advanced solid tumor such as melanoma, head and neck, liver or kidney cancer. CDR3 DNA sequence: TGTGCCAGCAGCCCCACAGGAAGCGAGCAGTACTTC. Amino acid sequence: CASSPTGSEQYF.